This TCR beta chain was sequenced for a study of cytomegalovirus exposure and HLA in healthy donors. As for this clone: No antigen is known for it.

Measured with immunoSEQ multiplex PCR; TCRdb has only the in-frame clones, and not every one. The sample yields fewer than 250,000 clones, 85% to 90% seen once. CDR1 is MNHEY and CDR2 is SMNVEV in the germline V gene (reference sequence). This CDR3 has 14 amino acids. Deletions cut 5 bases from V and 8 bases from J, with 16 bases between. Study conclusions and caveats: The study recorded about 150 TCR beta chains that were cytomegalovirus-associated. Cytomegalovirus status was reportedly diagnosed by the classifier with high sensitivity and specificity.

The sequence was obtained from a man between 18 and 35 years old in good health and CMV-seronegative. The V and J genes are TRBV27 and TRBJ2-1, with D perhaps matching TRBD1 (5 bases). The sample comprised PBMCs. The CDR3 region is CASSDKTQGDEQFF. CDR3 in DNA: TGTGCCAGCAGTGACAAGACCCAGGGCGATGAGCAGTTCTTC.